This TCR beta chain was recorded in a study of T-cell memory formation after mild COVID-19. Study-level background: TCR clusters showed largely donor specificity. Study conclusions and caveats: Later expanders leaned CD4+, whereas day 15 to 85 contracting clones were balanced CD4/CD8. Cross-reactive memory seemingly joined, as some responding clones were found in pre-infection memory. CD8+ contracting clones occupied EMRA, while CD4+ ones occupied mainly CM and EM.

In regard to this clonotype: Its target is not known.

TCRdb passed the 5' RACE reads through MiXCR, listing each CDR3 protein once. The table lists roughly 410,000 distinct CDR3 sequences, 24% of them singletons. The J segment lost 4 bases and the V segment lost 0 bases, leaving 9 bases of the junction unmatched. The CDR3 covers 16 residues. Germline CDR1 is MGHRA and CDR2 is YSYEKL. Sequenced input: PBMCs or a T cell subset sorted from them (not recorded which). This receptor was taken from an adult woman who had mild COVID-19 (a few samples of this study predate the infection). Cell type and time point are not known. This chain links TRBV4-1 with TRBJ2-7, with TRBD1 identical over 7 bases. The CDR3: CASSQEYLTGIYEQYF. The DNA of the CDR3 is TGCGCCAGCAGCCAAGAGTACTTGACAGGGATTTACGAGCAGTACTTC.